Listed here are 3 T cell receptor beta chains from one sample, sequenced in a study of blood T cell repertoires in COVID-19. Some clones are missing from TCRdb's copy, which holds only in-frame ones; the method was immunoSEQ multiplex PCR. The sample holds just under 250,000 clones, approximately 86% seen once. The sequenced sample consisted of peripheral blood. The receptors derive from a woman aged 25 to 45 who had recovered from COVID-19.

The V and J genes are TRBV6-5 and TRBJ1-2; 7 bases line up with TRBD1. With 0 bases clipped from V and 7 bases from J, the junction kept 8 bases outside the gene matches. Germline lookup yields CDR1 MNHEY and CDR2 SVGAGI. The CDR3 is 15 residues long. The CDR3 sequence is CASSYSEGASAGYTF. DNA for the CDR3: TGTGCCAGCAGTTACTCTGAGGGGGCAAGTGCTGGCTACACCTTC.

The rearrangement joins TRBV6-2 or TRBV6-3 to TRBJ1-3; D is perhaps TRBD1 (6 bases). Germline V lookup: CDR1 MNHEY, CDR2 SVGEGT. V dropped 5 bases and J dropped 9 bases, with 17 bases sitting between them. The CDR3 spans 14 residues. In DNA form, the CDR3 reads TGTGCCAGCAGTCCGGACAGCACGGGGATCACCATATATTTT. This translates into CASSPDSTGITIYF.

This chain connects TRBV5-4 to TRBJ2-3, with TRBD2 matching over 7 bases. The V segment lost 2 bases and the J segment 4 bases; nucleotides outside the gene matches: 4. The CDR3 has 14 amino acids. The germline CDR1 and CDR2 sequences are SGHNT and YYREEE (reference sequence). The chain's CDR3 is CASSLASGSDTQYF. In DNA form, the CDR3 reads TGTGCCAGCAGCTTAGCTAGCGGCTCAGATACGCAGTATTTT.